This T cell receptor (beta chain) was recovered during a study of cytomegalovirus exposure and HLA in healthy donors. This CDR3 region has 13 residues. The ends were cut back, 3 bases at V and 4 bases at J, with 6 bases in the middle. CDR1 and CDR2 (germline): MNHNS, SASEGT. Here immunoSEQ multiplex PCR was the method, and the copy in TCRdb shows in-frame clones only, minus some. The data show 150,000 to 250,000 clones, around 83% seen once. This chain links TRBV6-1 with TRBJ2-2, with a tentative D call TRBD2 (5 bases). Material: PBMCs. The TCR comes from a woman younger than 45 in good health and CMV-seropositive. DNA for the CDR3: TGTGCCAGCAGTGAGGCGGGCACCGGGGAGCTGTTTTTT. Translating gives CASSEAGTGELFF.